The rows below give T cell receptor beta chains drawn from one sample of a study of OX40 agonist ivuxolimab in advanced cancers. TCRdb keeps only in-frame clones here, not all; method: immunoSEQ multiplex PCR. The table records around 95,000 clones, about nine tenths of them present only once. The specimen was CD4+ or CD8+ T cells sorted from blood, collected in a trial of the OX40 agonist ivuxolimab. These receptor sequences come from an adult with an advanced solid tumor such as melanoma, head and neck, liver or kidney cancer. The conserved cysteine and the conserved F or W are not part of the CDR3 here. The D gene is left open where the match is weak. Where a row states a size, it is once, few, many or the class of an expanded clone; other rows omit it.

>once|TRBV5-1|TRBJ2-1|TRBD2
ASSQTGREPYNEQF
>NA|TRBV5-1|TRBJ1-4|NA
ASSTTWEAEKLF
>NA|TRBV9|TRBJ1-5|NA
ASSVDGGDQPQH
>NA|TRBV27|TRBJ1-3|NA
ASSLTQSISGNTIY
>NA|TRBV5-1|TRBJ2-1|NA
ASSLADSRNEQF
>few|TRBV18|TRBJ2-7|NA
ASSRGARGATTAYEQY
>NA|TRBV7-2|TRBJ2-7|TRBD1
ASSLSGTGIYEQY
>NA|TRBV7-9|TRBJ2-6|NA
ASSSAGSAGANVLT
>NA|TRBV5-5|TRBJ2-3|NA
ASSLQELPQY
>NA|TRBV5-1|TRBJ2-3|NA
ASSSPTASDTQY
>few|TRBV7-9|TRBJ1-4|TRBD1
ASSSGGFGEKLF
>NA|TRBV7-9|TRBJ1-5|NA
ASSQDSPQPQH
>NA|TRBV6-5|TRBJ2-1|TRBD2
ASSYSLAGGYNEQF
>once|TRBV9|TRBJ2-7|TRBD1
ASSPGQGRGYEQY
>NA|TRBV25-1|TRBJ2-1|NA
ASSDPGNGQINNEQF
>NA|TRBV5-4|TRBJ2-1|NA
ASSLLDEQF
>NA|TRBV14|TRBJ2-2|NA
ASSPQTTGELF
>NA|TRBV5-4|TRBJ2-5|TRBD2
ASSPRLAGEETQY
>NA|TRBV7-2|TRBJ2-5|NA
ASSLQGGEETQY
>NA|TRBV5-1|TRBJ1-4|NA
ASSPALGTNEKLF
>NA|TRBV18|TRBJ2-3|NA
ASSPTGGTSTDTQY
>NA|TRBV7-9|TRBJ2-3|TRBD1
ASSSIQGAPDTQY
>NA|TRBV30|TRBJ1-1|NA
AWTAVGQPNTEAF
>NA|TRBV7-9|TRBJ1-6|TRBD1
ASSSRQGSNSPLH
>NA|TRBV27|TRBJ2-3|NA
ASSPMGDRLDTQY
>NA|TRBV7-8|TRBJ2-2|NA
ASSSLGGNTGELF
>NA|TRBV29-1|TRBJ2-3|TRBD2
STSGRGTDTQY
>NA|TRBV7-2|TRBJ1-6|TRBD1
ASSSDREWSYNSPLH
>NA|TRBV6-1|TRBJ2-7|NA
ASSFRATSYEQY
>NA|TRBV10-2|TRBJ2-7|NA
ASRTAAYEQY
>NA|TRBV29-1|TRBJ1-6|NA
SAAAGDGSPLH
>NA|TRBV6-1|TRBJ1-5|NA
ASSPGTVNQPQH
>NA|TRBV11-2|TRBJ2-7|NA
ASSPQERGQQY
>NA|TRBV6-5|TRBJ1-1|NA
ASSEGRGTEAF
>NA|TRBV5-1|TRBJ2-2|NA
ASNTGTPTGELF
>once|TRBV6-5|TRBJ2-1|NA
ASSSPGYGEQF
>NA|TRBV5-1|TRBJ1-1|NA
ASSLQGIEAF
>NA|TRBV7-2|TRBJ2-7|TRBD2
ASSLSRASGLYEQY
>NA|TRBV21-1|TRBJ2-7|NA
ASRCRLHVLDEQY
>once|TRBV27|TRBJ2-7|NA
ASSSLGAGSSYEQY
>NA|TRBV27|TRBJ2-5|TRBD1
ASSPPGQGQTQY
>few|TRBV9|TRBJ1-5|TRBD1
ASNPTGSSNQPQH
>NA|TRBV2|TRBJ2-7|NA
ASSDAGTGSYEQY
>NA|TRBV6-1|TRBJ2-3|NA
ASSESAAGVDTQY
>few|TRBV10-3|TRBJ1-3|NA
ASGGNSGNTIY
>once|TRBV18|TRBJ1-2|NA
ASSPPSRYGYT
>NA|TRBV29-1|TRBJ1-3|NA
SVEEGGNTIY
>NA|TRBV2|TRBJ1-2|NA
ASSLGGNYGYT
>NA|TRBV7-2|TRBJ1-1|NA
ASSPGAANTEAF
>NA|TRBV2|TRBJ2-5|NA
ASWQDLGETQY
>NA|TRBV27|TRBJ2-3|TRBD1
ASRITGASTDTQY
>NA|TRBV18|TRBJ2-3|TRBD2
ASSPTGGPTDTQY
>NA|TRBV19|TRBJ2-2|NA
ASSEATGELF
>NA|TRBV7-6|TRBJ2-1|TRBD2
ASSSGLAGVNEQF
>NA|TRBV7-2|TRBJ2-5|TRBD1
ASSFSQGAGETQY
>NA|TRBV30|TRBJ1-1|NA
AWSDRFGAF
>NA|TRBV30|TRBJ2-5|NA
AWSVQETQY
>NA|TRBV14|TRBJ2-7|NA
ASSQVGGGKPPYEQY
>NA|TRBV30|TRBJ1-4|NA
AWSGIGGSNNEKLF